This T cell receptor beta chain was observed in a study of response to subunit inactivated influenza vaccine. TCRdb called the RT-PCR reads again in MiXCR, with one record for every CDR3 protein. The sample lists about 530,000 distinct CDR3 sequences, approximately 13% seen once, with around 13% in the top ten. This clonotype was seen only a few times. Its antigen is still unknown. Study-level points and caveats: Authors suggested that a seasonal influenza vaccination recruits few new T cells each time.

The specimen comprised PBMCs from blood, sampled around seven weeks after vaccination. This receptor was taken from a man between 50 and 59 years old who received an inactivated influenza vaccine.

The DNA of the CDR3 is TGCGCCAGCAGCAGCGTCGTAGGGCCTGAGCAGTTCTTC. Translation gives CASSSVVGPEQFF. The V gene is TRBV5-1, the J gene TRBJ2-1; no reliable D call. Deletions cut 4 bases from V and 9 bases from J, with 14 bases between. Germline V gene data show CDR1 as SGHRS and CDR2 as YFSETQ. This CDR3 comprises 13 residues.